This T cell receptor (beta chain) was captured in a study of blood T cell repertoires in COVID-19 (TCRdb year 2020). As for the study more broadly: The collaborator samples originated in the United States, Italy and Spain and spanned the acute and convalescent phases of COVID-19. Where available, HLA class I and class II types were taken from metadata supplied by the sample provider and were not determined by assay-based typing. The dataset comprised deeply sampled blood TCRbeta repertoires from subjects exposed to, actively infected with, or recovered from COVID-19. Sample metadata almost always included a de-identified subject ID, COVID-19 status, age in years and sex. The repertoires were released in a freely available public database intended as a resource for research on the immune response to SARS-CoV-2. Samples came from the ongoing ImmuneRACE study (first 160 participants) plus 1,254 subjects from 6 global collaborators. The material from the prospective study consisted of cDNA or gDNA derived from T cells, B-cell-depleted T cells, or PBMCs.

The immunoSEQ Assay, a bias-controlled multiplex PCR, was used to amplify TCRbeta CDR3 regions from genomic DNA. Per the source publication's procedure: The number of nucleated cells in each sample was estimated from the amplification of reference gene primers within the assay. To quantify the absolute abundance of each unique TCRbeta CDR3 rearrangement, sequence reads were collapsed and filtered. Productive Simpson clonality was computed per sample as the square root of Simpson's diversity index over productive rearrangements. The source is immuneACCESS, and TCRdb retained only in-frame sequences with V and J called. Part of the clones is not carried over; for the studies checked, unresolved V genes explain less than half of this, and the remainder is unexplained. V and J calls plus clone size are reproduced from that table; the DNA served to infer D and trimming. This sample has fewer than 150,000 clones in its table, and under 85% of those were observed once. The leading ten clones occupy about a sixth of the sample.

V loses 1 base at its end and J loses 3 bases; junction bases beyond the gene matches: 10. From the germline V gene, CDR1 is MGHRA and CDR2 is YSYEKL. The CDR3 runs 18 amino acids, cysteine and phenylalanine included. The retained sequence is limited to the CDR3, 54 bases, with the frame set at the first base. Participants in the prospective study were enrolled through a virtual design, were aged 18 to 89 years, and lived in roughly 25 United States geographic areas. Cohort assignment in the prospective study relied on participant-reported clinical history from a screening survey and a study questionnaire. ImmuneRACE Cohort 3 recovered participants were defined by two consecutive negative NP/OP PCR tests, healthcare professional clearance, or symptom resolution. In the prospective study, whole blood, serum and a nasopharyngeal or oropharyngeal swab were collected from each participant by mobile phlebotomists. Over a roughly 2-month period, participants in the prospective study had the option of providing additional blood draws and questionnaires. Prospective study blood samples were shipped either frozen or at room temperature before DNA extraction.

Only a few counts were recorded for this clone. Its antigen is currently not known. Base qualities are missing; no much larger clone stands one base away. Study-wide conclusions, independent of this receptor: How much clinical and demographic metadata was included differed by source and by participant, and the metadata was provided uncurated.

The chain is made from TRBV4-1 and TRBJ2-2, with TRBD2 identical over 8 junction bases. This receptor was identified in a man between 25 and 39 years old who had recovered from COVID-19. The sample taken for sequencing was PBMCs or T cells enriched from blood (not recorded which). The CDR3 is CASSQGAGGRMDTGELFF. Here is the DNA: TGCGCCAGCAGCCAAGGGGCCGGCGGGAGGATGGACACCGGGGAGCTGTTTTTT.